The rows below give T cell receptor beta chains drawn from one sample of a study of T-cell memory formation after mild COVID-19. TCRdb used MiXCR to reprocess the 5' RACE reads, holding one entry per CDR3 protein. The sample has some 300,000 distinct CDR3 sequences; less than 25% are singletons. The source material was PBMCs or a T cell subset sorted from them (not recorded which). These TCRs come from a man younger than 35 who had mild COVID-19 (a few samples of this study predate the infection). Cell type and time point are not known. Each CDR3 is given with its conserved first and last residue. The order of the fields is V gene, J gene, clone size, D gene, CDR3 protein, CDR3 DNA. The D gene is left open where the match is weak. The listing skips clone size in some rows; elsewhere it reads once, few, many or a size class.

>TRBV4-2|TRBJ2-7|few|NA
CASSQDVLREQYF
TGTGCCAGCAGCCAAGATGTTCTGCGCGAGCAGTACTTC
>TRBV7-2|TRBJ2-5|few|TRBD2
CASSSGLAGVRETQYF
TGTGCCAGCAGCTCGGGACTAGCGGGGGTTCGAGAGACCCAGTACTTC
>TRBV18|TRBJ2-3|NA|TRBD2
CASSPGLAGVGDTQYF
TGTGCCAGCTCACCCGGCCTAGCGGGGGTTGGAGATACGCAGTATTTT
>TRBV11-2|TRBJ1-6|NA|TRBD1
CASSLLTGDSPLHF
TGTGCCAGCAGCTTACTGACAGGGGATTCACCCCTCCACTTT
>TRBV19|TRBJ2-3|few|TRBD2
CASSDSGTLYTDTQYF
TGTGCCAGTAGCGATAGCGGGACCCTTTACACAGATACGCAGTATTTT
>TRBV20-1|TRBJ2-2|NA|NA
CSVLLQGTGELFF
TGCAGTGTCTTATTACAGGGCACCGGGGAGCTGTTTTTT
>TRBV9|TRBJ1-1|NA|TRBD1
CASSGQGAMNTEAFF
TGTGCCAGCAGCGGACAGGGGGCCATGAACACTGAAGCTTTCTTT
>TRBV7-3|TRBJ2-3|many|NA
CASSLGAADTQYF
TGTGCCAGCAGCCTGGGGGCGGCAGATACGCAGTATTTT
>TRBV6-1|TRBJ2-1|NA|NA
CASSEDPFTEQFF
TGTGCCAGCAGTGAAGATCCTTTCACTGAGCAGTTCTTC
>TRBV6-6|TRBJ2-2|NA|NA
CASSGSTVNTGELFF
TGTGCCAGCAGCGGTTCGACAGTGAACACCGGGGAGCTGTTTTTT
>TRBV7-2|TRBJ1-2|few|NA
CASSFLRQIYGYTF
TGTGCCAGCAGCTTCTTGAGACAGATTTATGGCTACACCTTC
>TRBV15|TRBJ1-2|NA|NA
CATSRESTRGGYGYTF
TGTGCCACCAGCAGAGAGAGTACCCGGGGGGGGTACGGCTACACCTTC
>TRBV5-4|TRBJ2-2|many|TRBD1
CASSLGGQDLGELFF
TGTGCCAGCAGCTTGGGGGGACAGGACCTCGGGGAGCTGTTTTTT
>TRBV5-5|TRBJ1-5|NA|NA
CASSQLSQPQHF
TGTGCCAGCAGCCAGTTAAGCCAGCCCCAGCATTTT
>TRBV4-2|TRBJ1-1|NA|NA
CASSQGDRGAFF
TGTGCCAGCAGCCAGGGGGATAGGGGGGCTTTCTTT
>TRBV29-1|TRBJ2-5|many|NA
CSVGQETQYF
TGCAGCGTTGGCCAAGAGACCCAGTACTTC
>TRBV27|TRBJ1-4|NA|NA
CASSLSTNEKLFF
TGTGCCAGCAGTTTATCAACTAATGAAAAACTGTTTTTT
>TRBV14|TRBJ2-7|many|NA
CASSQVYYEQYF
TGTGCCAGCAGCCAAGTCTACTACGAGCAGTACTTC
>TRBV7-9|TRBJ2-2|few|NA
CASSFAGLTGELFF
TGTGCCAGCAGCTTTGCCGGGTTGACCGGGGAGCTGTTTTTT
>TRBV4-1|TRBJ2-1|few|TRBD1
CASSATGEEQFF
TGCGCCAGCAGCGCAACAGGGGAGGAGCAGTTCTTC
>TRBV28|TRBJ1-2|NA|NA
CASSPSLAGTAGGYTF
TGTGCCAGCAGTCCAAGTCTTGCGGGGACCGCAGGTGGCTACACCTTC
>TRBV24-1|TRBJ2-3|few|NA
CATSDTSADTQYF
TGTGCCACCAGTGACACTAGTGCAGATACGCAGTATTTT
>TRBV7-2|TRBJ2-1|many|TRBD1
CASSLGQSYNEQFF
TGTGCCAGCAGCTTGGGACAGTCCTACAATGAGCAGTTCTTC
>TRBV24-1|TRBJ2-3|NA|NA
CATSDPYTDTQYF
TGTGCCACCAGTGATCCCTACACAGATACGCAGTATTTT
>TRBV28|TRBJ1-5|NA|NA
CASRPRRVHSNQPQHF
TGTGCCAGCAGACCCCGGCGGGTCCATAGCAATCAGCCCCAGCATTTT
>TRBV18|TRBJ2-5|NA|NA
CASSPTDGSMGETQYF
TGTGCCAGCTCGCCCACGGACGGATCGATGGGGGAGACCCAGTACTTC
>TRBV6-1|TRBJ1-2|few|NA
CASSENRVYGYTF
TGTGCCAGCAGTGAAAATAGAGTCTATGGCTACACCTTC
>TRBV18|TRBJ2-7|NA|NA
CASSPRGGIAYEQYF
TGTGCCAGCTCACCACGTGGGGGCATCGCCTACGAGCAGTACTTC
>TRBV7-2|TRBJ1-1|NA|NA
CASNRQAGGTEAFF
TGTGCCAGCAACAGACAGGCGGGGGGCACTGAAGCTTTCTTT
>TRBV12-3/TRBV12-4|TRBJ2-7|NA|TRBD1
CASSPGTGVSYEQYF
TGTGCCAGCAGCCCAGGGACAGGGGTCTCCTACGAGCAGTACTTC
>TRBV6-5|TRBJ1-2|few|NA
CASSYTGGGGNYTF
TGTGCCAGCAGTTACACGGGGGGAGGAGGAAACTACACCTTC
>TRBV12-3/TRBV12-4|TRBJ1-5|few|NA
CASSLRVFQPQHF
TGTGCCAGCAGTTTGAGGGTGTTTCAGCCCCAGCATTTT
>TRBV18|TRBJ1-2|few|TRBD1
CASSPGTAPEDGYTF
TGTGCCAGCTCACCCGGGACAGCCCCCGAGGATGGCTACACCTTC
>TRBV6-6|TRBJ2-5|NA|NA
CASSFQSSQETQYF
TGTGCCAGCAGTTTTCAGTCGAGCCAAGAGACCCAGTACTTC
>TRBV6-1|TRBJ1-1|NA|NA
CASSELMNTEAFF
TGTGCCAGCAGTGAGTTGATGAACACTGAAGCTTTCTTT
>TRBV6-2/TRBV6-3|TRBJ2-5|NA|NA
CASSGRAETQYF
TGTGCCAGCAGTGGCAGGGCAGAGACCCAGTACTTC
>TRBV10-3|TRBJ2-6|NA|TRBD1
CAITTGGRSGANVLTF
TGTGCCATCACAACAGGGGGACGCTCTGGGGCCAACGTCCTGACTTTC